One sample yielded the 14 T cell receptor beta chains listed below, sequenced in a study of Graves' ophthalmopathy and Graves' hyperthyroidism. Amplifying from RNA transcripts, the study obtained TCR beta CDR3 regions. Following a first-round RT-PCR that used HTBI primers, a second-round multiplex PCR was carried out. TCRdb called the multiplex PCR reads again in MiXCR, with one record for every CDR3 protein. The sample lists about 210,000 distinct CDR3 sequences; under 30% were seen once. Sequencing used peripheral blood. These receptors originate from a middle-aged man with Graves' ophthalmopathy.

Ten or more counts support this clonotype. This chain connects TRBV5-5 to TRBJ2-5; D assignment may be TRBD1 or TRBD2 (5 bases each). This CDR3 has 16 amino acids. V dropped 4 bases and J dropped 4 bases, with 20 bases sitting between them. Germline assignment: CDR1 SGHKS and CDR2 YYEKEE (reference sequence). This CDR3 reads CASSQDGLQGRETQYF. Here the CDR3 DNA reads TGTGCCAGCAGCCAAGATGGACTCCAGGGTCGAGAGACCCAGTACTTC.

V is TRBV6-2 or TRBV6-3 and J is TRBJ1-1, with D perhaps matching TRBD1 (5 bases). V lost 5 bases, J lost 12 bases, and 13 bases lay in between. Germline CDR1 reads MNHEY; CDR2 reads SVGEGT. The CDR3 has 11 amino acids. For the CDR3, the DNA is TGTGCCAGCAGTAACAGGAGGACGACTTTCTTT. This sequence encodes CASSNRRTTFF.

This clonotype was recorded at least ten times. V is TRBV28 and J is TRBJ1-2; a weak D match, TRBD1 (6 bases). The V gene lost 5 bases and the J gene lost 3 bases, with 19 bases spanning the gap. The CDR3 runs to 16 residues. Germline V gene data show CDR1 as MDHEN and CDR2 as SYDVKM. The CDR3 nucleotides are TGTGCCAGCAGTCCCTACCGGGGGGGGCCCGACTATGGCTACACCTTC. This encodes CASSPYRGGPDYGYTF.

This clonotype was counted ten times or more. The V gene is TRBV4-1, the J gene TRBJ2-7; D uncertain. The CDR3 length is 13 residues. V lost 1 base and J lost 4, with 8 bases in between. Germline V gives CDR1 MGHRA, CDR2 YSYEKL. The CDR3 reads CASSQVGVYEQYF. In DNA form, the CDR3 reads TGCGCCAGCAGCCAAGTGGGTGTTTACGAGCAGTACTTC.

This clonotype has at least ten counts. The chain recombines TRBV7-2 with TRBJ1-5, with D possibly matching TRBD1 (6 bases). The CDR3 runs to 17 residues. Germline V gene data show CDR1 as SGHTA and CDR2 as FQGNSA. Deletions cut 5 bases from V and 0 bases from J, with 17 bases between. In DNA, the CDR3 is TGTGCCAGCAGCCTCGACAGGTCCCTTTATAGCAATCAGCCCCAGCATTTT. Encoded protein: CASSLDRSLYSNQPQHF.

This clonotype counts as medium-sized. V is TRBV29-1 and J is TRBJ2-5; D possibly matches TRBD1 or TRBD2 (5 bases each). Between the trimmed V and J ends, which lost 7 bases and 3 bases, there was a span of 15 bases. Germline assignment: CDR1 SQVTM and CDR2 ANQGSEA. CDR3 length equals 13 residues. CDR3 bases: TGCAGCGGGTCCACCGGGACGAAAGAGACCCAGTACTTC. It encodes CSGSTGTKETQYF.

This clonotype was counted at least ten times. This chain's CDR3 is CASSPPVGDEQYF. Written as DNA, the CDR3 is TGTGCCAGCAGCCCCCCGGTCGGGGACGAGCAGTACTTC. The chain links TRBV12-3 or TRBV12-4 to TRBJ2-7; perhaps TRBD2 as D (5 bases). The germline V and J ends were trimmed by 6 bases and 5 bases, with 14 bases remaining between them. The CDR3 has 13 amino acids.

This clonotype showed up many times. V usage is TRBV20-1 and J usage is TRBJ2-7; TRBD2 aligns across 13 bases. Trimming cost V 2 bases and J 4 bases; bases outside gene matches: 11. The CDR3 runs to 17 residues. Germline V gene data show CDR1 as DFQATT and CDR2 as SNEGSKA (reference sequence). This CDR3 reads CSARTPYGTSGIYEQYF. The CDR3 DNA reads as TGCAGTGCTAGAACCCCGTACGGGACTAGCGGGATATACGAGCAGTACTTC.

V is TRBV20-1 and J is TRBJ1-6, with 11 bases that match TRBD1. The CDR3 loop spans 18 amino acids. Trimming took 0 bases from V and 7 from J; bases not matched to a gene: 11. Germline lookup yields CDR1 DFQATT and CDR2 SNEGSKA (reference sequence). The CDR3, as DNA: TGCAGTGCTAGAGATAGGGGGACAGGGGGTAATCGCAATTCACCCCTCCACTTT. Its translation is CSARDRGTGGNRNSPLHF.

CDR3 bases: TGTGCCACGCCGGACAGGGCCCAGGGTGGCTACACCTTC. The encoded protein is CATPDRAQGGYTF. V usage is TRBV6-1 and J usage is TRBJ1-2; 8 bases agree with TRBD1. The germline V gene has CDR1 MNHNS and CDR2 SASEGT. Trimming cost V 10 bases and J 7 bases; bases outside gene matches: 11. This CDR3 region has 13 residues.

This clonotype was seen ten or more times. This chain links TRBV7-9 with TRBJ2-5; D unresolved. The V end lost 1 base, the J end lost 4 bases, and 13 bases lay between the germline ends. CDR3 size: 15 residues. Germline V gene sequence: CDR1 SEHNR, CDR2 FQNEAQ (reference sequence). In nucleotides, the CDR3 is TGTGCCAGCAGCTTAGGGGGTCTGGGTATAGAGACCCAGTACTTC. This encodes CASSLGGLGIETQYF. Supplemented by reference TRBV7-9 and TRBJ2-5, the full variable domain reads DTGVSQNPRHKITKRGQNVTFRCDPISEHNRLYWYRQTLGQGPEFLTYFQNEAQLEKSRLLSDRFSAERPKGSFSTLEIQRTEQGDSAMYLCASSLGGLGIETQYFGPGTRLLVL.

The chain employs TRBV19 and TRBJ2-2; 14 nucleotides match TRBD2. The CDR3 sequence is 19 residues long. The J segment lost 1 base and the V segment lost 7 bases, leaving 11 bases of the junction unmatched. Germline lookup yields CDR1 LNHDA and CDR2 SQIVND (reference sequence). The CDR3 is CASISSRTSGRWNTGELFF. For the CDR3, the DNA is TGTGCCAGTATTTCGAGTAGGACTAGCGGGAGGTGGAACACCGGGGAGCTGTTTTTT.

This clonotype was counted at least ten times. The V gene is TRBV28, the J gene TRBJ1-2; TRBD1 matches at 7 bases. CDR1 and CDR2 from the germline V gene are MDHEN and SYDVKM. The CDR3 extends over 16 amino acids. With 5 bases clipped from V and 4 bases from J, the junction kept 13 bases outside the gene matches. For the CDR3, the DNA is TGTGCCAGCAGTCCCCCTCAGGGGGGTTCCGCCTATGGCTACACCTTC. It codes for CASSPPQGGSAYGYTF.

Ten or more counts support this clonotype. V and J are TRBV6-1 and TRBJ2-2; D might be TRBD1 (6 bases). Germline CDR1 and CDR2: MNHNS and SASEGT. V lost 4 bases and J lost 8, with 14 bases in between. This CDR3 has 14 amino acids. The CDR3 sequence: CASSGGRGLGELFF. The CDR3 nucleotides are TGTGCCAGCAGTGGTGGCAGGGGATTGGGGGAGCTGTTTTTT.